This T cell receptor (beta chain) was captured in a study of cytomegalovirus exposure and HLA in healthy donors. V lost 6 bases and J lost 5; bases outside the gene matches: 8. Germline V lookup: CDR1 SNHLY, CDR2 FYNNEI. This CDR3 is 15 amino acids long. This clone was counted only a few times. Its antigen is not known. The PCR made use of 60 Vbeta and 13 Jbeta primers. Sequenced by immunoSEQ multiplex PCR; TCRdb stores in-frame clones only, minus some. The sample yields over 75,000 clones, about 74% seen once. Study conclusions and caveats: Among TCR beta chains, those listed as cytomegalovirus-associated numbered approximately 150. Only CMV serostatus was available as immune exposure information. Differences between HLA loci emerged in a later analysis of TCR association rates, with DRB1 most and HLA-C fewest.

The clonotype comes from a man aged 55 to 70 in good health and CMV-seropositive. The material sequenced was PBMCs. The chain joins TRBV2 to TRBJ1-5; TRBD1 matches 9 bases. The CDR3 nucleotides are TGTGCCAGCAGCCAGACAGGGGGTGGTGATCAGCCCCAGCATTTT. Its translation: CASSQTGGGDQPQHF.